This T cell receptor beta chain is drawn from a study of T cell responses to AZD1222 COVID-19 vaccine. Overall study: The analysis combined second doses at about 4 or about 12 weeks.

Findings and limits, study-wide: Variant regions that are unmutated are reportedly the target of nearly half of spike-specific TCRs. In a largely white British group with more females than males, clonal diversity was possibly underestimated.

The CDR3 runs to 12 residues. V was trimmed by 4 bases and J by 6 bases, leaving 9 bases between them. The germline gives CDR1 LGHDT, CDR2 YNNKEL (reference sequence). Of note for this clone: Its matching antigen is unknown.

The assay was immunoSEQ multiplex PCR, and TCRdb's table has in-frame clones only and misses some. This table has approximately 100,000 clones, approximately 88% appearing once. The sequences come from peripheral blood, collected on day 0 of AZD1222 vaccination. The clonotype was recovered from an adult in good health. The chain carries TRBV3-1 (or the pseudogene TRBV3-2) and TRBJ1-2; possible D gene TRBD1, 5 bases. CDR3 loop: CASSRGPDGYTF. CDR3 sequence (DNA): TGTGCCAGCAGCCGGGGACCCGATGGCTACACCTTC.